At least ten counts were recorded for the clone carrying this T cell receptor (beta chain). Its antigen is not known. The length of the CDR3 is 14 residues. Trimming at V came to 7 bases and at J to 4 bases, leaving 7 bases not matched to a gene. Germline CDR1 SGHAT, CDR2 FQNNGV. The data belong to a study of T cells in Graves' hyperthyroidism and ophthalmopathy. Whole-study results and caveats: Most expanded thyroid clonotypes above 0.001 also appeared in blood. A model of 13 V-J pairs discriminated ophthalmopathy from stable hyperthyroidism.

TCR beta CDR3 region amplification was performed from RNA transcripts. During a first-round RT-PCR of the TCR CDR3, the HTBI primer set was used. A single record per CDR3 protein comes from TCRdb applying MiXCR to the multiplex PCR reads. Among 350,000 to 450,000 distinct CDR3 sequences listed, 11% to 15% were seen once. The source material was blood. The clonotype comes from a man aged 45-65 years with Graves' ophthalmopathy. The V and J genes are TRBV11-2 and TRBJ2-5; TRBD2 aligns across 9 bases. CDR3 sequence reads: CASTRAGGGETQYF. The CDR3 DNA follows: TGTGCCAGCACCAGAGCGGGGGGAGGAGAGACCCAGTACTTC.